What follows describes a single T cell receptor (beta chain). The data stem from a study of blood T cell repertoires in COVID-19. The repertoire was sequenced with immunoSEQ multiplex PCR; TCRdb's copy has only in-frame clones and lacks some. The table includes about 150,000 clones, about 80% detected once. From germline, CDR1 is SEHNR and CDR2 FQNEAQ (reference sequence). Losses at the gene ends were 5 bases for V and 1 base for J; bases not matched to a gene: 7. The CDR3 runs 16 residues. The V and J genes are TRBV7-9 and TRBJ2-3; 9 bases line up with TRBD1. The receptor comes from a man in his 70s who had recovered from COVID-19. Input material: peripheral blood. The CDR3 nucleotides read TGTGCCAGCAGCCTCTACAGGGGGCCGGGCACAGATACGCAGTATTTT. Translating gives CASSLYRGPGTDTQYF. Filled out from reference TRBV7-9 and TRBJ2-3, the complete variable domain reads DTGVSQNPRHKITKRGQNVTFRCDPISEHNRLYWYRQTLGQGPEFLTYFQNEAQLEKSRLLSDRFSAERPKGSFSTLEIQRTEQGDSAMYLCASSLYRGPGTDTQYFGPGTRLTVL.